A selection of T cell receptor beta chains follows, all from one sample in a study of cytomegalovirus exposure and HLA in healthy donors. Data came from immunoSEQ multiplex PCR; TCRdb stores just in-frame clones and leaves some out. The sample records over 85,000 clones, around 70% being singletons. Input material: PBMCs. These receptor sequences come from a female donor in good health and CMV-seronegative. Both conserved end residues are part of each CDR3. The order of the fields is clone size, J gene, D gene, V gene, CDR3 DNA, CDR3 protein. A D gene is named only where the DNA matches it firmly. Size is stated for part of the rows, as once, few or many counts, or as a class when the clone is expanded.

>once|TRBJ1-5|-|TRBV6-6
TGTGCCAGCAGTTACGCGGGGTTTAGCAATCAGCCCCAGCATTTT
CASSYAGFSNQPQHF
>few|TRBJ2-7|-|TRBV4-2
TGTGCCAGCAGCCAAGATATTGAGGCGGCTACCTACGAGCAGTACTTC
CASSQDIEAATYEQYF
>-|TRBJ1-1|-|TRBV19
TGTGCCAGTCATACTCCCTCCCGGGGTGCCACTGAAGCTTTCTTT
CASHTPSRGATEAFF
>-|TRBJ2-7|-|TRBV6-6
TGTGCCAGCAGTCTCCCGGGAGCGCCGATCGAGCAGTACTTC
CASSLPGAPIEQYF
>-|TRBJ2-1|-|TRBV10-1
TGCGCCAGCAGTGAGTCTCCTTCACTAGATTACTACAATGAGCAGTTCTTC
CASSESPSLDYYNEQFF
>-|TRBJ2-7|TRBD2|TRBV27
TGTGCCAGCAGTTGGGTGGGGGGGTACGAGCAGTACTTC
CASSWVGGYEQYF
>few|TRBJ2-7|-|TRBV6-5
TGTCCCAGCAGGGGCAGAGCCTACGAGCAGTACTTC
CPSRGRAYEQYF
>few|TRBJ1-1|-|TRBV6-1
TGTGCCAGCTTTATCGCCACAGGTTTAAGGGAAGCTTTCTTT
CASFIATGLREAFF
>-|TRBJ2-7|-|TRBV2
TGTGCCAGCGCTGGCTTACCGATCTACGAGCAGTACTTC
CASAGLPIYEQYF
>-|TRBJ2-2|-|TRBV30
TGTGCCTGGGAGGGGAAGGGGGGGGGAAGAACCGGGGAGCTGTTTTTT
CAWEGKGGGRTGELFF
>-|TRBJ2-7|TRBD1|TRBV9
TGTGCCAGCAGTCCGGGACAGGGAGGGTCCGAGCAGTACTTC
CASSPGQGGSEQYF
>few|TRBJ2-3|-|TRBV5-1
TGCGCCAGCGGAAGCGGGTCAGATACGCAGTATTTT
CASGSGSDTQYF
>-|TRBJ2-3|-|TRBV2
TGTGCCAGCGCAAGGGAGGTACCTAGCACAGATACGCAGTATTTT
CASAREVPSTDTQYF
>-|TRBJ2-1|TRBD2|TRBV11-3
TGTGCCAGCAGCTACCGGGCGGGAGCGAATGAGCAGTTCTTC
CASSYRAGANEQFF
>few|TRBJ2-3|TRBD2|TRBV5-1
TGCGCCAGCAGCTTGATAGCGGGAGGGTACACAGATACGCAGTATTTT
CASSLIAGGYTDTQYF
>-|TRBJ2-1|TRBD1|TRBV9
TGTGCCAGCAGCCCAGGTGTAACAGGGGGCCGGGGGGAGCAGTTCTTC
CASSPGVTGGRGEQFF
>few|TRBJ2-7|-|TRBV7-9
TGTGCCAGCAGCTTAGTCGGGGCCTACGAGCAGTACTTC
CASSLVGAYEQYF
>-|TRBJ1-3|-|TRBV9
TGTGCCAGCAGCGTAGGGGCAAGCTCTGGAAACACCATATATTTT
CASSVGASSGNTIYF
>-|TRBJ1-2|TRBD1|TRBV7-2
TGTGCCAGCAGCCTTGACAGGGTGAACTATGGCTACACCTTC
CASSLDRVNYGYTF
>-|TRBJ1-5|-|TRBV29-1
TGCAGCGTTGAATTACGGGGCAATCAGCCCCAGCATTTT
CSVELRGNQPQHF
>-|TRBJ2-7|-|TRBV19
TGTGCCAGTTCTGGACAGTATGCCTACGAGCAGTACTTC
CASSGQYAYEQYF
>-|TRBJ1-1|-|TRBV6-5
TGTGCCAGCAGTTACTCGCCTGGGGGCAACACTGAAGCTTTCTTT
CASSYSPGGNTEAFF
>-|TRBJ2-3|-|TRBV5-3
TGTGCCAGAAGCCGCATAGGGGGAGGGCCGAGCGCAGATACGCAGTATTTT
CARSRIGGGPSADTQYF
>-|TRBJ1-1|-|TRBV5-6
TGTGCCAGCAGCTTTGGGCCTGAAGCTTTCTTT
CASSFGPEAFF
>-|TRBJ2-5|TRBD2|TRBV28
TGTGCCAGCGTAGGGCCGGGACTAGGCGGAGAGACCCAGTACTTC
CASVGPGLGGETQYF
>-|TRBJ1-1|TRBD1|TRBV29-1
TGCAGCGTTAGGGTGACAGGGTTCGGTGAAGCTTTCTTT
CSVRVTGFGEAFF
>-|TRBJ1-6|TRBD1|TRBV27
TGTGCCAGCAGTGCCTCCGGGACAGGCAACTATAATTCACCCCTCCACTTT
CASSASGTGNYNSPLHF
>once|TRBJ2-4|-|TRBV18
TGTGCCAGCTCACCAGGCGGGGCGGCCAAAAACATTCAGTACTTC
CASSPGGAAKNIQYF
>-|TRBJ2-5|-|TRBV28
TGTGCCAGCAGTTTCCCTTATAGCGGAGCCCTTAGGAAGACCCAGTACTTC
CASSFPYSGALRKTQYF